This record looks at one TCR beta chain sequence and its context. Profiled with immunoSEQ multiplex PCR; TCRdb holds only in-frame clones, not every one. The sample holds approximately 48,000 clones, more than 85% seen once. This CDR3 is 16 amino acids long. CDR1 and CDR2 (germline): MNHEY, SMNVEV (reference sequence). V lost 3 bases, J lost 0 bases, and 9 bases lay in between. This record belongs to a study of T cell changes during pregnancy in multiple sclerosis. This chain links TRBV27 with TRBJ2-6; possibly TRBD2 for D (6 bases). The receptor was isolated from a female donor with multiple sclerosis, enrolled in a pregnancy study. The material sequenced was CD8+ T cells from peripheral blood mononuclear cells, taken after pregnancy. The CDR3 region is CASSFYGSSGANVLTF. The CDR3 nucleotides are TGTGCCAGCAGTTTTTACGGGAGCTCTGGGGCCAACGTCCTGACTTTC.